The 30 T cell receptor beta chains below come from one sample, sequenced in a study of tumor-infiltrating lymphocytes in primary liver carcinoma. The authors took blood RNA from unsorted whole blood and also extracted germline DNA. With roughly 540 ng total RNA as template and a constant-region primer, TCR beta cDNA was made. A slightly modified ARM-PCR protocol with three nested multiplex PCR rounds produced these TCR beta libraries. The first two PCR rounds used TRBV1-TRBV30 primers with a Cbeta primer, 10 cycles each. A single record per CDR3 protein comes from TCRdb applying MiXCR to the multiplex PCR reads. Among hundreds of thousands of distinct CDR3 sequences listed, about three fifths were seen once. The sequenced sample was peripheral blood. These receptors were taken from a woman aged 25 to 39 with primary liver carcinoma and hepatitis B virus infection.

The chain has TRBV2 and TRBJ2-7; no definite D call. The CDR3 totals 11 residues. CDR1 SNHLY and CDR2 FYNNEI come from the germline V gene. Trimming cost V 6 bases and J 4 bases, with 7 bases left between them. The CDR3 loop is CASRFSYEQYF. Here the CDR3 DNA reads TGTGCCAGCAGGTTCTCGTACGAGCAGTACTTC.

Notes on this clonotype: Relative to the germline gene, one junction end is altered; a read error may explain this. This chain connects TRBV14 to TRBJ2-5; 7 positions agree with TRBD1. Germline CDR1 is SGHDN and CDR2 is FVKESK. This CDR3 spans 14 amino acids. This CDR3 is CASSQNRGQDTQYF. The CDR3 DNA sequence: TGTGCCAGCAGCCAAAACAGGGGCCAAGATACCCAGTACTTC.

Remarks on this clonotype: A much bigger clone sits one base away, suggesting this may be a read error. V is TRBV5-8 and J is TRBJ2-7; D is unresolved. CDR1 and CDR2 from the germline V gene are SGHTS and YDEGEE. This CDR3 spans 13 amino acids. In DNA form, the CDR3 reads TGTGCCAGCGGATATTCGGTCATCTACAAGCAGTACTTC. Protein sequence: CASGYSVIYKQYF.

This rearrangement joins TRBV11-2 to TRBJ2-1; D assignment may be TRBD1 or TRBD2 (5 bases each). Per germline, CDR1 SGHAT and CDR2 FQNNGV. The CDR3 contains 16 residues. The V end was cut by 4 bases, the J end by 6 bases, with 19 bases between. The CDR3 loop reads CASSWGRGKRGNEQFF. CDR3 nucleotides: TGTGCCAGCAGCTGGGGACGGGGCAAGAGGGGCAATGAGCAGTTCTTC. The entire variable domain, with the rest obtained from reference TRBV11-2 and TRBJ2-1, is as follows: EAGVAQSPRYKIIEKRQSVAFWCNPISGHATLYWYQQILGQGPKLLIQFQNNGVVDDSQLPKDRFSAERLKGVDSTLKIQPAKLEDSAVYLCASSWGRGKRGNEQFFGPGTRLTVL.

Of note for this clonotype: A much larger clone lies one base from this, so it may be a read error. This sequence joins TRBV29-1 and TRBJ2-1, with TRBD2 matching 9 bases. This CDR3 region has 12 residues. Germline values: CDR1 SQVTM, CDR2 ANQGSEA. Written as DNA, the CDR3 is TGCAGCCTTGAACAAAGCGGGAGGGAGCAGTTCTTC. As protein: CSLEQSGREQFF.

The chain has TRBV19 and TRBJ2-3; the match to TRBD1 covers 7 bases. The V segment lost 3 bases and the J segment 5 bases; nucleotides outside the gene matches: 11. The CDR3 contains 16 residues. Germline V gene lookup returns CDR1 LNHDA and CDR2 SQIVND (reference sequence). The DNA for the CDR3 is TGTGCCAGTAGTATCAACGGACAGGTTAGAGGAGATACGCAGTATTTT. It codes for CASSINGQVRGDTQYF. Full variable domain (missing parts from reference TRBV19 and TRBJ2-3): DGGITQSPKYLFRKEGQNVTLSCEQNLNHDAMYWYRQDPGQGLRLIYYSQIVNDFQKGDIAEGYSVSREKKESFPLTVTSAQKNPTAFYLCASSINGQVRGDTQYFGPGTRLTVL.

This clonotype was seen ten or more times. The chain is built from TRBV6-5 and TRBJ2-3, with 13 bases aligning to TRBD2. CDR3 size: 18 residues. In germline, CDR1 is MNHEY, CDR2 SVGAGI. Losses at the gene ends were 0 bases for V and 3 bases for J; bases not matched to a gene: 6. The CDR3 spells CASSYSGTSGIGTDTQYF. Written as DNA, the CDR3 is TGTGCCAGCAGTTACTCAGGGACTAGCGGGATAGGGACAGATACGCAGTATTTT.

The rearrangement uses TRBV12-3 or TRBV12-4 and TRBJ2-1; TRBD2 aligns across 9 bases. V was pared by 5 bases and J by 5 bases, with 16 bases of the junction left unmatched. There are 18 residues in the CDR3. CDR3 bases: TGTGCCAGCAGTCCCCCGGGACTTCGACTAGCGGACAACAATGAGCAGTTCTTC. Its translation is CASSPPGLRLADNNEQFF.

A remark on this clonotype: A read error may account for a junction end that differs from germline. The chain employs TRBV7-8 and TRBJ2-1; D uncertain. Germline V lookup: CDR1 SGHVS, CDR2 FQNEAQ. The CDR3 sequence is 18 residues long. CDR3 coding DNA: TGTGCCAGCAGCTTCCCCTCTCGGAGCTGGAGCCATCCCAATGAGCAGCTCTTC. Translated: CASSFPSRSWSHPNEQLF.

Of note for this clonotype: The junction departs from the called germline gene at one end, perhaps through a read error. The rearrangement joins TRBV11-2 to TRBJ2-3; the D gene is possibly TRBD1 (5 bases). The CDR3 consists of 15 residues. The germline CDR1 and CDR2 sequences are SGHAT and FQNNGV. CDR3 nucleotide sequence: TGTGCCACCTCCGTGGGTTACGGATACACAGGTACGCAGTATTTT. This gives the protein CATSVGYGYTGTQYF.

About this clonotype: A much larger clone is a single base away; this may be a read error. V is TRBV6-5 and J is TRBJ2-5; D unresolved. The CDR3 has 15 residues. Per germline, CDR1 MNHEY and CDR2 SVGAGI. The CDR3 loop is CASSYSNSRKETHYF. CDR3 in DNA: TGTGCCAGCAGTTACTCGAACAGTCGAAAAGAGACCCACTACTTC.

There are a few counts of this clonotype. J is TRBJ2-3 and V is TRBV5-4, with 7 bases that match TRBD2. J was trimmed by 0 bases and V by 4 bases; bases with no gene match: 5. Germline-derived CDR1 and CDR2 are SGHNT and YYREEE (reference sequence). The CDR3 consists of 15 residues. The CDR3 here is CASSPSGDSTDTQYF. In DNA, the CDR3 is TGTGCCAGCAGCCCTAGCGGAGACAGCACAGATACGCAGTATTTT.

Note on this clonotype: This CDR3 is missing its conserved last phenylalanine or tryptophan, likely due to a read error. The rearrangement joins TRBV6-2 or TRBV6-3 to TRBJ1-1, with TRBD1 matching 7 bases. From germline, CDR1 is MNHEY and CDR2 SVGEGT. The CDR3 runs to 12 residues. The V segment lost 9 bases and the J segment 7 bases; nucleotides outside the gene matches: 8. The chain's CDR3 is CASLQGTLEAFS. In nucleotides, the CDR3 is TGTGCCAGTTTACAGGGGACCCTTGAAGCTTTCTCT.

About this clonotype: The CDR3 end shows no conserved phenylalanine or tryptophan, and so a read error is likely. V is TRBV11-3 and J is TRBJ2-3; 7 bases fit TRBD1. CDR1 SGHNT and CDR2 YENEEA come from the germline V gene. With 0 bases clipped from V and 3 bases from J, the junction kept 3 bases outside the gene matches. This CDR3 contains 15 residues. The CDR3 DNA is TGTGCCAGCAGCTTAGATGGACAGGTTACAGATACGCAGTATTCT. Its protein is CASSLDGQVTDTQYS.

V is TRBV12-3 or TRBV12-4 and J is TRBJ2-5, with TRBD2 matching 14 bases. Losses at the gene ends were 6 bases for V and 5 bases for J; bases not matched to a gene: 14. The CDR3 is made up of 18 amino acids. CDR3 amino acids: CASSRYPGLAGESETQYF. The DNA of the CDR3 is TGTGCCAGCAGCCGGTACCCGGGACTAGCGGGAGAATCGGAGACCCAGTACTTC.

The chain recombines TRBV7-9 with TRBJ2-1; 7 nucleotides agree with TRBD2. CDR3 length: 19 residues. The J segment lost 2 bases and the V segment lost 4 bases, leaving 17 bases of the junction unmatched. Germline V lookup: CDR1 SEHNR, CDR2 FQNEAQ (reference sequence). Written as DNA, the CDR3 is TGTGCCAGCAGCTCTTACCCCCCCCGGGCGGGAGAGACCTACAATGAGCAGTTCTTC. This codes for CASSSYPPRAGETYNEQFF.

This clonotype was picked up a small number of times. This clone may be a read error of a much larger clone one base away. Likely a read error: the CDR3 ends without its conserved phenylalanine or tryptophan. The J gene is TRBJ2-5, the V gene TRBV4-2, with D possibly TRBD2 on 5 matching bases. The CDR3 loop spans 13 amino acids. V was trimmed by 5 bases and J by 7 bases, leaving 14 bases between them. CDR1 is LGHNA and CDR2 is YNFKEQ in the germline V gene. The CDR3 DNA sequence: TGTGCCAGCAGCAAAACTAGGGAAGGGACCCAGTACTCC. Its translation: CASSKTREGTQYS.

Worth noting for this clonotype: A clone one base away is much larger, so this may be a read error. The chain employs TRBV29-1 and TRBJ2-5, with TRBD2 matching 8 bases. The CDR3 consists of 14 residues. Germline loops: CDR1 SQVTM, CDR2 ANQGSEA. Trimming took 6 bases from V and 3 from J; bases not matched to a gene: 9. This CDR3 reads CSVLSPGGEETQYF. CDR3 coding DNA: TGCAGCGTCCTTTCTCCGGGAGGGGAAGAGACCCAGTACTTC.

For this clonotype: A single base separates this from a much larger clone, so it may be a read error. The rearrangement joins TRBV6-5 to TRBJ1-1, with a possible D match to TRBD1 (6 bases). This CDR3 is built from 15 residues. Germline V gives CDR1 MNHEY, CDR2 SVGAGI. CDR3 residues: CTSSYSRGKNTEAFF. CDR3 nucleotide sequence: TGTACCAGCAGTTACTCCAGGGGCAAGAACACTGAAGCTTTCTTT.

V and J are TRBV6-1 and TRBJ2-6; TRBD2 aligns across 13 bases. The germline V gene encodes CDR1 MNHNS and CDR2 SASEGT. The ends lost 4 bases at V and 2 bases at J; junction bases unmatched: 8. This CDR3 region has 19 residues. CDR3 coding DNA: TGTGCCAGCAGTGTAAAACTAGCGGGGGGGTCGACTGGGGCCAACGTCCTGACTTTC. Translating gives CASSVKLAGGSTGANVLTF.

In regard to this clonotype: Given the absence of the conserved phenylalanine or tryptophan at the CDR3 end, a read error is likely. The limits of the CDR3 on the DNA are not certain, so only TCRdb's listed CDR3 is given. The V call is TRBV7-8, the J call TRBJ2-5; TRBD1, the table's D call, was not compared with the DNA. Inclusive of both ends, the CDR3 amounts to 14 amino acids. Germline CDR1 and CDR2: SGHVS and FQNEAQ. CDR3 sequence: CASSLGRQQETQYC.

Concerning this clonotype itself: Relative to the germline gene, one junction end is altered; a read error may explain this. The V call is TRBV7-9, the J call TRBJ2-3; tentative D call: TRBD2 (6 bases). Germline V lookup: CDR1 SEHNR, CDR2 FQNEAQ (reference sequence). The CDR3 runs 16 residues. This CDR3 is CASSSLVGGLTDTQYF. CDR3 bases: TGTGCCAGCAGCTCCCTGGTGGGAGGCCTCACAGATACGCAATATTTT.

The rearrangement joins TRBV28 to TRBJ2-5; D is unresolved. In germline, CDR1 is MDHEN, CDR2 SYDVKM. This CDR3 region has 12 residues. The V gene lost 3 bases and the J gene lost 3 bases, with 5 bases spanning the gap. The DNA of the CDR3 is TGTGCCAGCAGTTTTACTGAAGAGACCCAGTACTTC. Translation gives CASSFTEETQYF.

This clonotype was counted only a few times. The V and J genes are TRBV12-2 and TRBJ1-1; TRBD1, as called in the table, went unchecked against the DNA. TRBV12-2 is a recognized pseudogene. This CDR3 has 18 residues. DNA of the CDR3: TGTGCAAGTCGGAACCACGGGACAGACATCCCAATGAACACTGAAGCTTTCTTT. It specifies CASRNHGTDIPMNTEAFF.

The table lists this clonotype with a few counts. The V and J genes are TRBV7-8 and TRBJ2-1; the D is unclear. The CDR3 is 13 amino acids. Trimming removed 1 base from V and 6 bases from J, with 7 bases in between. Germline values: CDR1 SGHVS, CDR2 FQNEAQ. DNA for the CDR3: TGTGCCAGCAGCTTAGGTTCCCTCAATGAGCAGTTCTTC. As protein: CASSLGSLNEQFF.

This clonotype has at least ten counts. V usage is TRBV6-2 or TRBV6-3 and J usage is TRBJ2-1; D is ambiguous. The CDR3 consists of 12 residues. V was cut by 0 bases and J by 10 bases, with 7 bases left in between. Germline CDR1 reads MNHEY; CDR2 reads SVGEGT. This CDR3 reads CASSYSLREQFF. As DNA, the CDR3 is TGTGCCAGCAGTTACTCCCTTAGAGAGCAGTTCTTC.

To note about this clonotype: A much larger clone differs from this one at a single base, so this may be a read error. The conserved phenylalanine or tryptophan is not found at the CDR3 terminus, so this likely reflects a read error. CDR3 residues: CASSPHSGQNQPQHY. CDR3 in DNA: TGTGCCAGCAGTCCCCACTCCGGACAGAATCAGCCCCAGCATTAT. This chain uses TRBV12-3 or TRBV12-4 with TRBJ1-5; TRBD1 is a possible D gene (6 bases). The CDR3 contains 15 residues. Trimming removed 5 bases from V and 4 bases from J, with 15 bases in between.

The rearrangement links TRBV7-9 to TRBJ1-1; 9 bases are shared with TRBD1. The germline V gene has CDR1 SEHNR and CDR2 FQNEAQ (reference sequence). V was clipped by 4 bases and J by 7 bases; unmatched bases: 10. The CDR3 runs to 15 residues. The CDR3 protein is CASSSGTGRQNEAFF. As DNA, the CDR3 is TGTGCCAGCAGCTCCGGGACAGGGCGACAAAATGAAGCTTTCTTT.

The chain has TRBV5-6 and TRBJ2-3; TRBD2 agrees at 8 bases. The germline V gene has CDR1 SGHDT and CDR2 YYEEEE. With 1 base clipped from V and 1 base from J, the junction kept 2 bases outside the gene matches. This CDR3 region has 15 residues. CDR3 sequence: CASSLTSGRTDTQYF. CDR3 sequence (DNA): TGTGCCAGCAGCTTGACTAGCGGACGCACAGATACGCAGTATTTT.

Ten or more counts support this clonotype. The rearrangement uses TRBV29-1 and TRBJ2-1, with unresolved D. Trimming took 7 bases from V and 5 from J, leaving 6 bases between them. Germline CDR1 reads SQVTM; CDR2 reads ANQGSEA. This CDR3 spans 10 amino acids. CDR3 amino acids: CSAGDNEQFF. The CDR3 DNA follows: TGCAGCGCCGGAGACAATGAGCAGTTCTTC.